These 30 T cell receptor beta chains were sequenced from one sample in a study of cytomegalovirus exposure and HLA in healthy donors. Vbeta (60) and Jbeta (13) primers were used in the PCR. Data came from immunoSEQ multiplex PCR; TCRdb stores just in-frame clones and leaves some out. The sample lists around 190,000 clones, roughly four fifths occurring once. Sequenced input: PBMCs. The receptors originated from a woman aged 25 to 39 in good health and CMV-seropositive.

The J gene is TRBJ2-1, the V gene TRBV9; TRBD2 might be the D (6 bases). The ends were cut back, 6 bases at V and 0 bases at J, with 22 bases in the middle. Germline CDR1 SGDLS, CDR2 YYNGEE. This CDR3 is built from 18 residues. As DNA, the CDR3 is TGTGCCAGCATCAGACTACTCAGCGGGCCGGCCTCCTACAATGAGCAGTTCTTC. Translating gives CASIRLLSGPASYNEQFF. The full variable domain, rest sourced from reference TRBV9 and TRBJ2-1, is DSGVTQTPKHLITATGQRVTLRCSPRSGDLSVYWYQQSLDQGLQFLIQYYNGEERAKGNILERFSAQQFPDLHSELNLSSLELGDSALYFCASIRLLSGPASYNEQFFGPGTRLTVL.

V and J are TRBV7-6 and TRBJ2-3; 14 bases fit TRBD2. Germline V lookup: CDR1 SGHVS, CDR2 FNYEAQ. The V segment lost 4 bases and the J segment 3 bases; nucleotides outside the gene matches: 15. The CDR3 has 20 residues. In DNA form, the CDR3 reads TGTGCCAGCAGCTCCCCCCTGACTAGCGGGAGGGCCGAAAAGACAGATACGCAGTATTTT. It codes for CASSSPLTSGRAEKTDTQYF.

This clone was seen a few times. The chain recombines TRBV5-6 with TRBJ2-1; D call uncertain. V lost 0 bases, J lost 10 bases, and 8 bases lay in between. The CDR3 is made up of 12 amino acids. Germline lookup yields CDR1 SGHDT and CDR2 YYEEEE. The CDR3 here is CASSLALREQFF. The CDR3 nucleotides read TGTGCCAGCAGCTTGGCCTTGCGCGAGCAGTTCTTC.

In the case of this clone: A much larger clone sits a single nucleotide away, making a read error possible. This specimen includes other DNA sequences encoding the same CDR3. The genes are TRBV5-5 and TRBJ1-1; D call uncertain. The CDR3 has 14 residues. Germline V lookup: CDR1 SGHKS, CDR2 YYEKEE (reference sequence). DNA of the CDR3: TGTGCCAGCAGCTTAGGGAGGTCGAACACTGAGGCTTTCTTT. Translating it yields CASSLGRSNTEAFF.

V and J are TRBV6-4 and TRBJ2-3, with D perhaps matching TRBD1 (8 bases). This CDR3 spans 15 amino acids. Germline CDR1 reads MRHNA; CDR2 reads SNTAGT. Trimming cost V 4 bases and J 3 bases, with 14 bases left between them. CDR3 in DNA: TGTGCCAGCAGTGTCGGACAGGGAGGGACAGATACGCAGTATTTT. Translation gives CASSVGQGGTDTQYF.

The chain is built from TRBV7-9 and TRBJ1-2; D not certain. This CDR3 has 16 amino acids. The V gene's germline CDR1 is SEHNR and CDR2 FQNEAQ (reference sequence). The V end was cut by 1 base, the J end by 6 bases, with 18 bases between. The CDR3 here is CASSLGQAQLQHGYTF. As DNA, the CDR3 is TGTGCCAGCAGCTTAGGGCAGGCCCAACTGCAGCATGGCTACACCTTC.

In this sample, this clone turned up once. The chain couples TRBV11-2 to TRBJ1-2; D may be TRBD1 (5 bases). With 5 bases removed from V and 2 bases from J, the gap between germline ends came to 12 bases. Germline V gene data show CDR1 as SGHAT and CDR2 as FQNNGV. CDR3 length equals 14 residues. Written as DNA, the CDR3 is TGTGCCAGCAGCCCTCGACAGTTAAACTATGGCTACACCTTC. Amino acid sequence: CASSPRQLNYGYTF.

The chain links TRBV7-9 to TRBJ1-5; 9 nucleotides agree with TRBD1. With 2 bases clipped from V and 5 bases from J, the junction kept 7 bases outside the gene matches. The CDR3 runs 16 residues. Germline CDR1 and CDR2: SEHNR and FQNEAQ (reference sequence). CDR3 nucleotide sequence: TGTGCCAGCAGCTTACACAGGGGGCCAGGGGATCAGCCCCAGCATTTT. This gives the protein CASSLHRGPGDQPQHF.

V usage is TRBV18 and J usage is TRBJ2-5; the D gene is possibly TRBD1 (6 bases). V shed 5 bases and J shed 4 bases, with 14 bases lying between them. This CDR3 comprises 14 residues. The V gene's germline CDR1 is KGHSH and CDR2 LQKENI. The CDR3 loop is CASSVGGQLETQYF. The DNA of the CDR3 is TGTGCCAGCTCAGTGGGCGGACAGCTAGAGACCCAGTACTTC.

V gene TRBV7-9 combines with J gene TRBJ2-5, with D perhaps matching TRBD1 (5 bases). V shed 1 base and J shed 5 bases, with 11 bases lying between them. The V gene's germline CDR1 is SEHNR and CDR2 FQNEAQ (reference sequence). The CDR3 is made up of 14 amino acids. The CDR3, as DNA: TGTGCCAGCAGCTTAGGGGGCCTCGAGGAGACCCAGTACTTC. Translation gives CASSLGGLEETQYF.

This clone was seen a few times. V gene TRBV6-1 combines with J gene TRBJ1-5, with 7 bases matching TRBD1. In germline, CDR1 is MNHNS, CDR2 SASEGT. With V trimmed by 5 bases and J by 2 bases, 6 bases remained unmatched. This CDR3 has 15 amino acids. The CDR3: CASSSVGGGNQPQHF. The CDR3 coding sequence is TGTGCCAGCAGTTCTGTAGGGGGCGGCAATCAGCCCCAGCATTTT.

This clone was observed once. Here the CDR3 DNA reads TGCGCCAGCAGCTTGCCTAGCGGGGAGGTAGGCGGGGAGCTGTTTTTT. Residues: CASSLPSGEVGGELFF. V and J are TRBV5-1 and TRBJ2-2; 9 bases match TRBD2. This CDR3 is built from 16 residues. The germline V gene has CDR1 SGHRS and CDR2 YFSETQ. V shed 1 base and J 7 bases; nucleotides not matched to a gene: 8.

The chain joins TRBV19 to TRBJ1-2, with 7 bases identical to TRBD1. V lost 5 bases to trimming and J lost 7 bases; unmatched junction nucleotides: 16. The V gene's germline CDR1 is LNHDA and CDR2 SQIVND (reference sequence). The CDR3 is made up of 16 amino acids. The CDR3 region has the DNA TGTGCCAGTAGTGAGCAACACAGGGGAGTCGGATCTGGCTACACCTTC. This encodes CASSEQHRGVGSGYTF.

The gene calls are TRBV28 and TRBJ1-3; a weak D match, TRBD1 (6 bases). V lost 9 bases, J lost 0 bases, and 9 bases lay in between. The germline V gene has CDR1 MDHEN and CDR2 SYDVKM. CDR3 length equals 13 residues. The CDR3 protein is CASPDSSGNTIYF. The DNA of the CDR3 is TGTGCCAGTCCGGACAGCTCTGGAAACACCATATATTTT.

The chain joins TRBV6-5 to TRBJ2-7; D is perhaps TRBD2 (5 bases). The CDR3 covers 15 residues. V lost 6 bases to trimming and J lost 5 bases, with 20 bases between them. Germline CDR1 is MNHEY and CDR2 is SVGAGI. The CDR3 here is CASSPMRGSLNEQYF. CDR3 bases: TGTGCCAGCAGCCCGATGAGAGGGAGCCTCAACGAGCAGTACTTC.

This chain links TRBV6-4 with TRBJ1-1, with D possibly being TRBD1 (6 bases). CDR1 MRHNA and CDR2 SNTAGT come from the germline V gene. V was shortened by 5 bases and J by 3 bases, with 13 bases between the two germline ends. CDR3 length: 14 residues. The CDR3 protein is CASSISGDDTEAFF. In DNA, the CDR3 is TGTGCCAGCAGTATCTCAGGGGACGACACTGAAGCTTTCTTT.

The chain employs TRBV6-1 and TRBJ1-5; the match to TRBD1 covers 7 bases. Germline assignment: CDR1 MNHNS and CDR2 SASEGT. This CDR3 has 18 amino acids. V gave up 4 bases and J gave up 2 bases; unmatched junction bases: 14. The CDR3 reads CASSGARNRGRGNQPQHF. In nucleotides, the CDR3 is TGTGCCAGCAGTGGGGCCCGGAACAGGGGAAGAGGCAATCAGCCCCAGCATTTT.

In its sample, this clone was seen a few times. The sample has other DNA sequences that encode this CDR3 too. V gene TRBV28 combines with J gene TRBJ2-7; no clear D gene. The CDR3 is 13 residues long. V shed 2 bases and J shed 1 base, with 6 bases lying between them. Germline V gene sequence: CDR1 MDHEN, CDR2 SYDVKM. The CDR3 DNA reads as TGTGCCAGCAGTTTAGGCCAGTCCTACGAGCAGTACTTC. This translates into CASSLGQSYEQYF.

V usage is TRBV28 and J usage is TRBJ2-3; 8 bases are a match to TRBD2. The CDR3 consists of 14 residues. Per germline, CDR1 MDHEN and CDR2 SYDVKM. V lost 3 bases and J lost 5; bases outside the gene matches: 4. CDR3 sequence: CASSLTSGGDTQYF. The CDR3 DNA reads as TGTGCCAGCAGTTTGACCAGCGGGGGAGATACGCAGTATTTT.

V and J are TRBV28 and TRBJ2-7, with 8 bases that match TRBD1. The CDR3 runs to 14 residues. V shed 3 bases and J 2 bases; nucleotides not matched to a gene: 3. CDR1 MDHEN and CDR2 SYDVKM come from the germline V gene. CDR3 sequence (DNA): TGTGCCAGCAGTTTCGGGACAGGCCCCTACGAGCAGTACTTC. Protein: CASSFGTGPYEQYF. Combining the CDR3 with reference TRBV28 and TRBJ2-7 gives the whole variable domain DVKVTQSSRYLVKRTGEKVFLECVQDMDHENMFWYRQDPGLGLRLIYFSYDVKMKEKGDIPEGYSVSREKKERFSLILESASTNQTSMYLCASSFGTGPYEQYFGPGTRLTVT.

The chain combines TRBV27 with TRBJ1-2, with D possibly matching TRBD1 (6 bases). This CDR3 spans 14 amino acids. With 3 bases removed from V and 2 bases from J, the gap between germline ends came to 10 bases. Per germline, CDR1 MNHEY and CDR2 SMNVEV (reference sequence). The CDR3 loop is CASSLSQGNYGYTF. The CDR3 DNA sequence: TGTGCCAGCAGTTTGAGCCAGGGGAACTATGGCTACACCTTC.

The V call is TRBV5-1, the J call TRBJ2-7; D remains unclear. V lost 2 bases and J 5 bases, leaving 8 bases between the germline ends. The V gene's germline CDR1 is SGHRS and CDR2 YFSETQ. This CDR3 comprises 12 residues. In DNA, the CDR3 is TGCGCCAGCAGCTTCCCGAGCGACGAGCAGTACTTC. Its protein product is CASSFPSDEQYF.

This clone was seen a few times. The rearrangement uses TRBV5-7 and TRBJ1-2; TRBD1 is a possible D gene (6 bases). TRBV5-7 is flagged as an ORF with uncertain function. This CDR3 has 13 residues. Trimming cost V 8 bases and J 0 bases, with 11 bases left between them. The CDR3: CARTDRANYGYTF. CDR3 DNA sequence: TGTGCCAGGACGGACAGAGCTAACTATGGCTACACCTTC.

The chain recombines TRBV7-8 with TRBJ2-1; weak D call: TRBD2 (5 bases). CDR3 length: 14 residues. The germline V gene has CDR1 SGHVS and CDR2 FQNEAQ. The V end lost 0 bases, the J end lost 4 bases, and 7 bases lay between the germline ends. Written as DNA, the CDR3 is TGTGCCAGCAGCTTAGCGGGAGAATACAATGAGCAGTTCTTC. Translating it yields CASSLAGEYNEQFF.

The sample holds a few counts of this clone. V usage is TRBV11-2 and J usage is TRBJ2-2; D possibly corresponds to TRBD2 (6 bases). Trimming cost V 4 bases and J 0 bases, with 12 bases left between them. The CDR3 has 16 amino acids. The germline V gene encodes CDR1 SGHAT and CDR2 FQNNGV. CDR3 DNA: TGTGCCAGCAGCTGGGGGAGACTAGCGAACACCGGGGAGCTGTTTTTT. Residues: CASSWGRLANTGELFF.

The chain uses TRBV27 and TRBJ2-7, with 10 bases lining up with TRBD2. V trimming: 5 bases; J trimming: 5 bases; junction bases outside the gene matches: 6. This CDR3 spans 14 amino acids. Germline loops: CDR1 MNHEY, CDR2 SMNVEV (reference sequence). The DNA for the CDR3 is TGTGCCAGCAGTATAACTAGCGGGACCCACGAGCAGTACTTC. This sequence encodes CASSITSGTHEQYF.

This clone was recorded a few times. This rearrangement joins TRBV27 to TRBJ2-5; TRBD1 might be the D (6 bases). The CDR3 has 15 residues. CDR1 and CDR2 from the germline V gene are MNHEY and SMNVEV (reference sequence). With 0 bases removed from V and 5 bases from J, the gap between germline ends came to 13 bases. CDR3 region: CASSLSGQGRETQYF. Written as DNA, the CDR3 is TGTGCCAGCAGTTTATCGGGGCAGGGGCGGGAGACCCAGTACTTC.

The V gene is TRBV6-1, the J gene TRBJ2-7; 12 bases agree with TRBD2. This CDR3 is 14 amino acids long. The germline CDR1 and CDR2 sequences are MNHNS and SASEGT. With V trimmed by 7 bases and J by 5 bases, 6 bases remained unmatched. The CDR3 sequence: CASTKTSGSHEQYF. CDR3 bases: TGTGCCAGCACTAAGACTAGCGGGAGTCACGAGCAGTACTTC.

CDR3 amino acids: CASSSSAVYEQYF. For the CDR3, the DNA is TGTGCCAGCAGCTCTAGCGCTGTCTACGAGCAGTACTTC. J is TRBJ2-7 and V is TRBV27, with a weak D call TRBD2 (6 bases). Trimming stripped 6 bases from V and 3 bases from J, with 12 bases between. The CDR3 length is 13 residues. Germline CDR1 and CDR2: MNHEY and SMNVEV (reference sequence).

V is TRBV4-1 and J is TRBJ2-2; maybe TRBD1 (6 bases). Germline CDR1 and CDR2: MGHRA and YSYEKL. The CDR3 has 13 amino acids. Trimming removed 9 bases at V and 2 bases at J, with 10 bases between. CDR3: CASSDRNTGELFF. The CDR3 bases are TGCGCCAGTTCGGACAGAAACACCGGGGAGCTGTTTTTT.